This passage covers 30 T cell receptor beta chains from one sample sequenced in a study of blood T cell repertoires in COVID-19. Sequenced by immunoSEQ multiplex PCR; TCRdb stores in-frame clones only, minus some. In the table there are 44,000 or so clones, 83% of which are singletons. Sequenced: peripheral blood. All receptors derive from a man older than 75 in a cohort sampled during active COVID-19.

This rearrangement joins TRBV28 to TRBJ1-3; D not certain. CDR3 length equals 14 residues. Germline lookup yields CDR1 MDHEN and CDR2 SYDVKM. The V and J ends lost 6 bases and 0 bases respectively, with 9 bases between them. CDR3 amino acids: CASSQRDSGNTIYF. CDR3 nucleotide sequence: TGTGCCAGCAGCCAGAGGGACTCTGGAAACACCATATATTTT.

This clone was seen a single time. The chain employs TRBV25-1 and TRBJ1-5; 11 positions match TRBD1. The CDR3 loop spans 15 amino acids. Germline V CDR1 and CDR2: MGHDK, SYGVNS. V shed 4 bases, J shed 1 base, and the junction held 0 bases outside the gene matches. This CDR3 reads CASSGDRGSNQPQHF. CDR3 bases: TGTGCCAGCAGTGGGGACAGGGGGAGCAATCAGCCCCAGCATTTT.

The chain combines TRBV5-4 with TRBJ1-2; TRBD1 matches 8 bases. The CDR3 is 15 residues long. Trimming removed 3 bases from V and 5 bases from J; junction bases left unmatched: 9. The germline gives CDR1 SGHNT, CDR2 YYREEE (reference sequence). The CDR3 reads CASSSPTGAYYGYTF. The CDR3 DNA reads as TGTGCCAGCAGCTCGCCGACAGGGGCATATTATGGCTACACCTTC.

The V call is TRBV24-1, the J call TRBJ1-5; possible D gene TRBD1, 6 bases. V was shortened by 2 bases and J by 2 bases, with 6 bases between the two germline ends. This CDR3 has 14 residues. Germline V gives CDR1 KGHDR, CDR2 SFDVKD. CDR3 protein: CATSDYRGNQPQHF. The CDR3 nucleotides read TGTGCCACCAGTGATTACAGGGGCAATCAGCCCCAGCATTTT.

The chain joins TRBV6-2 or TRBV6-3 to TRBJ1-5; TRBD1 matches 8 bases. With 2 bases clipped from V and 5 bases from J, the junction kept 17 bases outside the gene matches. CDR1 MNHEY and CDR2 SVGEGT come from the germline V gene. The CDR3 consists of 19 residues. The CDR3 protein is CASSYQRQGRTSFDQPQHF. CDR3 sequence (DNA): TGTGCCAGCAGTTACCAAAGACAGGGGAGGACCAGCTTTGATCAGCCCCAGCATTTT.

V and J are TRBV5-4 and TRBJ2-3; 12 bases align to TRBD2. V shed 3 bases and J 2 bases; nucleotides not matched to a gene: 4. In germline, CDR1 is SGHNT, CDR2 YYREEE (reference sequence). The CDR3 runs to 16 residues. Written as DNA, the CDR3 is TGTGCCAGCAGCTCCAGACTAGCGGGGGACACAGATACGCAGTATTTT. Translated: CASSSRLAGDTDTQYF.

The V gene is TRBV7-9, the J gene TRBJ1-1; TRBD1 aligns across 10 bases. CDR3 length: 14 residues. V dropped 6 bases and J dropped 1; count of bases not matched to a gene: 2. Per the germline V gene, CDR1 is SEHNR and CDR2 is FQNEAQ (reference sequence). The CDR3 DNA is TGTGCCAGCAGTCGGACAGGGGGGAACACTGAAGCTTTCTTT. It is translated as CASSRTGGNTEAFF.

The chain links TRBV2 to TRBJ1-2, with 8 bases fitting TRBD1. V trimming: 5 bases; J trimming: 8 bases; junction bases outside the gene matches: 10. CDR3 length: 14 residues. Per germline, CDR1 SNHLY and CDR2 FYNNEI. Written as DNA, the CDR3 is TGTGCCAGCAGTCACTCCGGGCAGGGGGCCGGCTACACCTTC. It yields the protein CASSHSGQGAGYTF.

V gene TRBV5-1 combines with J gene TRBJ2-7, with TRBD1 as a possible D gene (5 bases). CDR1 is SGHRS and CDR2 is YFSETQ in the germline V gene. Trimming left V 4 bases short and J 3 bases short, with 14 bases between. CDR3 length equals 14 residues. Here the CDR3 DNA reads TGCGCCAGCAGCCACGACAGTAGCAACTACGAGCAGTACTTC. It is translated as CASSHDSSNYEQYF.

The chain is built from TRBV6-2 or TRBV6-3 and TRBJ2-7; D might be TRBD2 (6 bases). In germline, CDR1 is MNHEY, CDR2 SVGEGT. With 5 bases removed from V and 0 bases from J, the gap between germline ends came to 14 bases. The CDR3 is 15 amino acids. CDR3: CASSAPGTHSYEQYF. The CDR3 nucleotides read TGTGCCAGCAGTGCCCCCGGGACTCACTCCTACGAGCAGTACTTC.

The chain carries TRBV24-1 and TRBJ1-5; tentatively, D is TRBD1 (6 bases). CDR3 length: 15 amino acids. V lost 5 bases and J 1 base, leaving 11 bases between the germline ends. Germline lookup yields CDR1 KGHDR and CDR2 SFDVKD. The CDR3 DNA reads TGTGCCACCAGTGCGGCAGGGGTGAGCAATCAGCCCCAGCATTTT. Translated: CATSAAGVSNQPQHF.

Written as DNA, the CDR3 is TGTGCCAGCTCACCATCGCAGGGGGCGGGAAACACTGAAGCTTTCTTT. Amino acids: CASSPSQGAGNTEAFF. The chain has TRBV18 and TRBJ1-1; 8 bases line up with TRBD1. With V trimmed by 2 bases and J by 2 bases, 7 bases remained unmatched. Germline V gene data show CDR1 as KGHSH and CDR2 as LQKENI. The CDR3 loop spans 16 amino acids.

The CDR3 sequence: CASSLGGSTDTQYF. CDR3 DNA sequence: TGTGCCAGCAGTTTGGGGGGGTCCACAGATACGCAGTATTTT. The chain couples TRBV28 to TRBJ2-3, with TRBD2 identical over 7 bases. CDR3 length: 14 amino acids. Unmatched junction bases numbered 2, after V lost 3 bases and J lost 2 bases. Germline loops: CDR1 MDHEN, CDR2 SYDVKM.

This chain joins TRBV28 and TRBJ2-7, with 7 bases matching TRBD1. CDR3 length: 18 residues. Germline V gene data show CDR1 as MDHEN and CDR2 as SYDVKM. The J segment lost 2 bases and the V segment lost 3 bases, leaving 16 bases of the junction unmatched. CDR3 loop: CASSFHPIRDRDPYEQYF. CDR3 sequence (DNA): TGTGCCAGCAGTTTCCACCCGATTAGGGACAGAGACCCCTACGAGCAGTACTTC.

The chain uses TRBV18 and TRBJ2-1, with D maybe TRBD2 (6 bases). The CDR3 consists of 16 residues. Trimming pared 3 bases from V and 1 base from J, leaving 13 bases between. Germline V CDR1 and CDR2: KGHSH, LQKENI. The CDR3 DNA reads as TGTGCCAGCTCACCGAGCGGGTTACCTTCCTACAATGAGCAGTTCTTC. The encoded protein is CASSPSGLPSYNEQFF.

The CDR3 loop is CASSSNTGEQPQHF. For the CDR3, the DNA is TGCGCCAGCAGCTCAAACACAGGGGAACAGCCCCAGCATTTT. This chain links TRBV5-1 with TRBJ1-5; 7 nucleotides agree with TRBD1. The germline V gene encodes CDR1 SGHRS and CDR2 YFSETQ. This CDR3 has 14 residues. V lost 3 bases to trimming and J lost 7 bases; unmatched junction nucleotides: 7.

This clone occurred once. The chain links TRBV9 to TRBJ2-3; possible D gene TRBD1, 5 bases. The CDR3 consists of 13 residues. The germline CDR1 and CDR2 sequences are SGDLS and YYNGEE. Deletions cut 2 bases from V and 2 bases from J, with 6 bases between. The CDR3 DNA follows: TGTGCCAGCAGCGTGGGGCCCACAGATACGCAGTATTTT. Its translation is CASSVGPTDTQYF.

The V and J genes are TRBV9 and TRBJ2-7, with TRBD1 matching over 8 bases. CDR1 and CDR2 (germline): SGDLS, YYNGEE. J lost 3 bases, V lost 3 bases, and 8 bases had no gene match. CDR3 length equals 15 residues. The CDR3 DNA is TGTGCCAGCAGCGAATCCGGGACAGGCAACTACGAGCAGTACTTC. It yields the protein CASSESGTGNYEQYF. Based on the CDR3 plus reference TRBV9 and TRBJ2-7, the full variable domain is DSGVTQTPKHLITATGQRVTLRCSPRSGDLSVYWYQQSLDQGLQFLIQYYNGEERAKGNILERFSAQQFPDLHSELNLSSLELGDSALYFCASSESGTGNYEQYFGPGTRLTVT.

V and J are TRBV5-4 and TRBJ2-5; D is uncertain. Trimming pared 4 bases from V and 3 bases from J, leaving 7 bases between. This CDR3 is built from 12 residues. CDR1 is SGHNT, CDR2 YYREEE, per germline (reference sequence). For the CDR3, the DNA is TGTGCCAGCAGCCGAGACAAAGAGACCCAGTACTTC. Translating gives CASSRDKETQYF.

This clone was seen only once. The CDR3 region has the DNA TGTGCCAGCAGTGGAGAAGGGGGACAGGGGGCTTACGAGCAGTACTTC. Amino acid sequence: CASSGEGGQGAYEQYF. The chain combines TRBV6-1 with TRBJ2-7; 12 nucleotides agree with TRBD1. The CDR3 covers 16 residues. The V and J ends lost 4 bases and 4 bases, in that order; junction bases with no gene match: 8. CDR1 and CDR2 (germline): MNHNS, SASEGT.

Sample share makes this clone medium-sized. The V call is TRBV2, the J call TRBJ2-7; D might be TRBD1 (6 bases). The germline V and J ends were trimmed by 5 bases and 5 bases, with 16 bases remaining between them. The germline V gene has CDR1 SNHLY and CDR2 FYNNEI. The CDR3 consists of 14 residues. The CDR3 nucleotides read TGTGCCAGCAGTCGAACAGGGAGCTTAGACGAGCAGTACTTC. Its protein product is CASSRTGSLDEQYF.

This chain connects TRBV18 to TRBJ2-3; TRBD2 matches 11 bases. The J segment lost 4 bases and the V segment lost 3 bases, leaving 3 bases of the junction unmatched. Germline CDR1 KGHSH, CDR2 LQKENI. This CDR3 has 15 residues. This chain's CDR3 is CASSPPSGGSDTQYF. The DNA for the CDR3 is TGTGCCAGCTCACCTCCTAGCGGGGGGTCAGATACGCAGTATTTT.

CDR3 loop: CAWSVQEGTEAFF. CDR3 bases: TGTGCCTGGAGTGTACAGGAGGGGACTGAAGCTTTCTTT. The chain has TRBV30 and TRBJ1-1; maybe TRBD1 (5 bases). V lost 0 bases, J lost 5 bases, and 10 bases lay in between. Germline loops: CDR1 GTSNPN, CDR2 SVGIG (reference sequence). This CDR3 has 13 amino acids.

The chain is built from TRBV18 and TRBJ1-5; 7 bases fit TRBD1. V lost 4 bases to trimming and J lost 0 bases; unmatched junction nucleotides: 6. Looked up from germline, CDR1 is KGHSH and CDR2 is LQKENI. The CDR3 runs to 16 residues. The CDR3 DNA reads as TGTGCCAGCTCACTGGGACAGAGACTTAGCAATCAGCCCCAGCATTTT. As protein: CASSLGQRLSNQPQHF.

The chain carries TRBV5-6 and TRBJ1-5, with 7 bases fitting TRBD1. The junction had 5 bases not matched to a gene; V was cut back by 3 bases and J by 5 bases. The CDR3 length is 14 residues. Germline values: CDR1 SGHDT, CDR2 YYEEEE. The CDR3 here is CASSSGQLDQPQHF. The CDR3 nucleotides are TGTGCCAGCAGCTCGGGACAGCTGGATCAGCCCCAGCATTTT.

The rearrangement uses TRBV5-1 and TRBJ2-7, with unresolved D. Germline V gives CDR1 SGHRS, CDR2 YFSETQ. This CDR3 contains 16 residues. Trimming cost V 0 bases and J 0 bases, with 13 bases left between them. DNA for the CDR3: TGCGCCAGCAGCTTGGATTGGTATCGCAGCTCCTACGAGCAGTACTTC. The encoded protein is CASSLDWYRSSYEQYF.

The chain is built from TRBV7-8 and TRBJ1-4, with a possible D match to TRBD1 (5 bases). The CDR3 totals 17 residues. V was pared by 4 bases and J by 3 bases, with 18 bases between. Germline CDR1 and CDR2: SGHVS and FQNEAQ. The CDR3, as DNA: TGTGCCAGCAGCTCCAATTGGGGGGGGGACCCTAATGAAAAACTGTTTTTT. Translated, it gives CASSSNWGGDPNEKLFF.

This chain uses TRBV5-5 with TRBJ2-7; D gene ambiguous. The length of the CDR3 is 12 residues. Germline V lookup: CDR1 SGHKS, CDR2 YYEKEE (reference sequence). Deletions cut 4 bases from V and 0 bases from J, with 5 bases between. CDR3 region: CASSLSSYEQYF. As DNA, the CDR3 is TGTGCCAGCAGCCTTAGCTCCTACGAGCAGTACTTC.

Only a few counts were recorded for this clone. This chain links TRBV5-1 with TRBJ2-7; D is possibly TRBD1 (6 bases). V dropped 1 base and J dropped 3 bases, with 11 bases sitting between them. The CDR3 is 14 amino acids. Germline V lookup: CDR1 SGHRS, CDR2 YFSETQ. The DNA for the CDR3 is TGCGCCAGCAGCTTGTCAGGGGAATTCTACGAGCAGTACTTC. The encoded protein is CASSLSGEFYEQYF.

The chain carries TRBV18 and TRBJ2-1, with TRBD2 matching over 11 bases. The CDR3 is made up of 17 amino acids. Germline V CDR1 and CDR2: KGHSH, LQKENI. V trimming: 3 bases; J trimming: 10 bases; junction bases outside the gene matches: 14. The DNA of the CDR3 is TGTGCCAGCTCACCGATGCTTAGCGGGAGGGTAAGCGACGAGCAGTTCTTC. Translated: CASSPMLSGRVSDEQFF. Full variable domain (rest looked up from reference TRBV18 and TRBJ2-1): NAGVMQNPRHLVRRRGQEARLRCSPMKGHSHVYWYRQLPEEGLKFMVYLQKENIIDESGMPKERFSAEFPKEGPSILRIQQVVRGDSAAYFCASSPMLSGRVSDEQFFGPGTRLTVL.